A selection of T cell receptor beta chains follows, all from one sample in a study of CD8 T cells in ankylosing spondylitis. TCRdb reprocessed the 5' RACE reads via MiXCR and lists one record per CDR3 protein. The sample contains around 140,000 distinct CDR3 sequences, 15% to 20% of which appear only once. The sequenced sample was blood, either unsorted or a sorted T cell fraction (not recorded which). Source of these receptors: a male donor with ankylosing spondylitis. Both conserved end residues are part of each CDR3. Each record gives: V gene, D gene, J gene, clone size, CDR3 DNA, CDR3 protein. A D gene is named only where the DNA matches it firmly. Not all rows give a size; the values are once, few, many and, for expanded clones, a class.

TRBV5-1	NA	TRBJ2-1	NA	TGCGCCAGCAGCTTGGCAACGTCGTTGAACCTTGCCTACAATGAGCAGTTCTTC	CASSLATSLNLAYNEQFF
TRBV7-3	NA	TRBJ1-1	NA	TGTGCCAGCCAAAAGGGGGAGGACACTGAAGCTTTCTTT	CASQKGEDTEAFF
TRBV9	NA	TRBJ2-2	NA	TGTGCCAGCAGCGTTATGGGCGGGGAGCTGTTTTTT	CASSVMGGELFF
TRBV5-1	NA	TRBJ2-1	NA	TGCGCCAGCAGCTTGGAAGGGAAAAGGGTTTACAATGAGCAGTTCTTC	CASSLEGKRVYNEQFF
TRBV29-1	NA	TRBJ1-2	NA	TGCAGCGTTGAGATCCAGTACTATGGCTACACCTTC	CSVEIQYYGYTF
TRBV28	TRBD2	TRBJ2-5	few	TGTGCCAGCAGTTTCGGGCTAGCGGTAAATACCCAAGAGACCCAGTACTTC	CASSFGLAVNTQETQYF
TRBV6-2/TRBV6-3	TRBD2	TRBJ2-1	NA	TGTGCCAGCAGTGGTGGACTAGCGGGATCCCGCAAAGACAATGAGCAGTTCTTC	CASSGGLAGSRKDNEQFF
TRBV28	TRBD2	TRBJ2-7	NA	TGTGCCACGAGCGGGAGCGAGCAGTACTTC	CATSGSEQYF
TRBV28	TRBD1	TRBJ2-2	few	TGTGCCAGCAGTTTATGGGACAGGGGGCAGACCGGGGAGCTGTTTTTT	CASSLWDRGQTGELFF
TRBV4-1	NA	TRBJ1-5	NA	TGCGCCAGCAGCCCCAGTGAGGGCGGACTCAATCAGCCCCAGCATTTT	CASSPSEGGLNQPQHF
TRBV28	TRBD2	TRBJ2-3	NA	TGTGCCAGCAGTTTCCAACTAGCGGCCAGCACAGATACGCAGTATTTT	CASSFQLAASTDTQYF
TRBV4-1	NA	TRBJ2-7	NA	TGCGCCAGCAGCCAAACTAGGGGGAGCTCCTACGAGCAGTACTTC	CASSQTRGSSYEQYF
TRBV27	TRBD2	TRBJ2-2	few	TGTGCCAGCAGTCAAGCGGGAGGGACTCCGAACACCGGGGAGCTGTTTTTT	CASSQAGGTPNTGELFF
TRBV5-1	TRBD2	TRBJ2-7	NA	TGCGCCAGCAGACTACCGGGAGGTAGCGACGAGCAGTACTTC	CASRLPGGSDEQYF
TRBV7-6	NA	TRBJ2-7	NA	TGTGCCAGCAGCCCAGGGATAGGGATATACGAGCAGTACTTC	CASSPGIGIYEQYF
TRBV4-1	TRBD2	TRBJ2-5	few	TGCGCCAGCAGCCAAGTGTGGACTAGCGGCAATGGTGAGACCCAGTACTTC	CASSQVWTSGNGETQYF
TRBV6-1	NA	TRBJ1-6	NA	TGTGCCAGCACCAAGGGGGGTCTTAATTCACCCCTCCACTTT	CASTKGGLNSPLHF
TRBV6-2/TRBV6-3	NA	TRBJ2-7	few	TGTGCCAGCAGTTCCCTGAGGGATCCCGCTGCCTACGAGCAGTACTTC	CASSSLRDPAAYEQYF
TRBV29-1	NA	TRBJ1-2	NA	TGCAGCGTTGAACACGACAACGGCTACACCTTC	CSVEHDNGYTF
TRBV21-1	NA	TRBJ2-1	NA	TGTGCCAGCAGCAAAGCGGGAGATCCCTCCTACAATGAGCAGTTCTTC	CASSKAGDPSYNEQFF
TRBV6-1	TRBD1	TRBJ1-1	few	TGTGCCAGCAGTCTTCGGACAGGGGCGTATACTGAAGCTTTCTTT	CASSLRTGAYTEAFF
TRBV18	NA	TRBJ1-1	NA	TGTGCCAGCTCACCGGGCGGGACACATGGGAATACTGAAGCTTTCTTT	CASSPGGTHGNTEAFF
TRBV9	NA	TRBJ2-6	NA	TGTGCCAGCAGCGTAGGCGGGATGGCTGGGGCCAACGTCCTGACTTTC	CASSVGGMAGANVLTF
TRBV7-2	NA	TRBJ1-1	NA	TGTGCCAGCAGCTTAGTGGGGATGGGGGACGGAGAAGCTTTCTTT	CASSLVGMGDGEAFF
TRBV4-3	NA	TRBJ2-3	NA	TGCGCCAGCAGCCGAGGCAAGAATACGCAGTATTTT	CASSRGKNTQYF
TRBV19	NA	TRBJ2-7	NA	TGTGCCAGTAGCACCCCCCGGGAAGCAGGTCGCGAGCAGTACTTC	CASSTPREAGREQYF
TRBV9	TRBD2	TRBJ2-2	NA	TGTGCCAGCAGCTCTAGTCTAGCGGGAGGCATACCGACGGCGAACACCGGGGAGCTGTTTTTT	CASSSSLAGGIPTANTGELFF
TRBV6-5	NA	TRBJ2-1	NA	TGTGCCAGCAGTTACGGGAAGTACAATGAGCAGTTCTTC	CASSYGKYNEQFF
TRBV12-3/TRBV12-4	NA	TRBJ1-1	few	TGTGCCAGCAGCTTGAGGGAGAGGACTTTCTTT	CASSLRERTFF
TRBV11-3	TRBD1	TRBJ1-1	NA	TGTGCCAGCAGCTTAGGGACAGGGACTGAAGCTTTCTTT	CASSLGTGTEAFF
TRBV27	NA	TRBJ2-1	few	TGTGCCAGCAGTTTATACCCTAGGGATGAGCAGTTCTTC	CASSLYPRDEQFF
TRBV20-1	NA	TRBJ2-7	many	TGCAGTGCTAGTATGGGGTTATCCGAGCAGTACTTC	CSASMGLSEQYF
TRBV27	NA	TRBJ2-5	NA	TGTGCCAGCAAGGGAGGGGGAGTCGAGACCCAGTACTTC	CASKGGGVETQYF
TRBV4-3	TRBD2	TRBJ2-2	NA	TGCGCCAGCAGCCACGATAGCGGGGCCGGGGAGCTGTTTTTT	CASSHDSGAGELFF
TRBV9	NA	TRBJ2-1	few	TGTGCCAGCAGCCCCCAGGTGCTGGAGGGCTCCTACAATGAGCAGTTCTTC	CASSPQVLEGSYNEQFF
TRBV11-1	TRBD2	TRBJ2-5	NA	TGTGCCAGCTTAGAGCTCCCTTTTACGACTAGCGGGAGGGAGACCCAGTACTTC	CASLELPFTTSGRETQYF
TRBV28	NA	TRBJ2-4	NA	TGTGCCAGCAGCCCCCTTTTGGGGGGCAAAAACATTCAGTACTTC	CASSPLLGGKNIQYF
TRBV3-1	NA	TRBJ2-7	few	TGTGCCAGCAGCCATTCTGGGGTTGACTACGAGCAGTACTTC	CASSHSGVDYEQYF
TRBV7-9	TRBD1	TRBJ1-4	NA	TGTGCCAGCAGCTTAGGACAGGGGGCTTCGGGGAAACTGTTTTTT	CASSLGQGASGKLFF
TRBV5-1	TRBD2	TRBJ2-2	many	TGCGCCAGCAGACCAGACCTAGCGGGAGGTACCGGGGAGCTGTTTTTT	CASRPDLAGGTGELFF
TRBV28	NA	TRBJ2-7	NA	TGTGCCAGCAGTTTAAGGGGTACTACCTACGAGCAGTACTTC	CASSLRGTTYEQYF
TRBV27	NA	TRBJ2-3	NA	TGTGCCAGCAAACCCTTCTTACTGGAGGTTCCTAGCACAGATACGCAGTATTTT	CASKPFLLEVPSTDTQYF
TRBV20-1	NA	TRBJ2-7	NA	TGCAGTGCTGCGTTCCCCTACGAGCAGTACTTC	CSAAFPYEQYF